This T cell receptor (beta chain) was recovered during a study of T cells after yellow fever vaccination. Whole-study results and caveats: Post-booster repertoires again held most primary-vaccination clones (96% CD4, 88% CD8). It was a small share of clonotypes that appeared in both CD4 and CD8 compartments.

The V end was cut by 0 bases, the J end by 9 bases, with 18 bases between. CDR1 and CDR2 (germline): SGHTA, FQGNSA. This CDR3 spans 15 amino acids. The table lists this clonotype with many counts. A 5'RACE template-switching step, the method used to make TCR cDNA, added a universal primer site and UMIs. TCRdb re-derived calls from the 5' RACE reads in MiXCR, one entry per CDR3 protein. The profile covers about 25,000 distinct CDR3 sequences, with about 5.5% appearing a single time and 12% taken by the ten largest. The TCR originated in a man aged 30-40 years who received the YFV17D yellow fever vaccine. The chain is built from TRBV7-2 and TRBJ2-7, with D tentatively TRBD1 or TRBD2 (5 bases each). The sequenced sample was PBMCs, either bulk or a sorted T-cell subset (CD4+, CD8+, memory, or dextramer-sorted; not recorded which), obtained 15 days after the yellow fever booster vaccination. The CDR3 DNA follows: TGTGCCAGCAGCTTAGCTCAGGGAGCTTTTTCGGGGCAGTACTTC. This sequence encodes CASSLAQGAFSGQYF.